What follows is one T cell receptor beta chain and its context. The clone's antigen remains unknown. The sample holds no much larger clone one base away, and base qualities are not on file. This sample was included in a study of T cells in narcolepsy (dated by TCRdb to between 2018 and 2020). At the level of the whole study: Patients with narcolepsy type 1 or type 2 (NT1, NT2) and healthy control donors were enrolled in the study. Autoreactive T cells targeting hypocretin neuron self-antigens (hypocretin, TRIB2) were sought in narcolepsy patients, and TCR Vbeta sequencing was used to track clonotypes in blood and CSF. Study-wide findings and limitations: Plots comparing CSF and blood CD4+ T cell clonotypes from the same patient highlighted HCRT-specific and TRIB2-specific autoreactive clonotypes. According to the report, autoreactive clonotypes were detected serially in the blood of the same patients and of different patients, but not in healthy controls. Patients and controls had comparable numbers of sequenced blood memory CD4+ clonotypes, averaging about 40,000 and 30,000, respectively. Some blood memory CD4+ repertoires from patients and controls contained no sequences matching autoreactive T cell clones.

For TCR Vbeta sequencing, memory CD4+ T cells were sorted ex vivo from the peripheral blood of narcolepsy patients and healthy controls. Cut back by 4 bases and 5 bases, the V and J ends lie 35 bases apart. Its CDR3 holds 21 amino acids, cysteine through phenylalanine. Solely the CDR3 DNA is kept, with 63 bases framed from the first base. From a lookup of the germline V gene, CDR1 and CDR2 are KGHSH and LQKENI. The library was produced with the immunoSEQ multiplex PCR assay. TCRdb limited this immuneACCESS table to in-frame rearrangements with V and J called. A share of clones is missing; checked studies link under half to unresolved V genes, and the rest is unexplained. The sample table lists approximately 31,000 clones, around 80% of them with a count of one. The ten largest clones add up to approximately 1.1% of the sample.

The TCR originated in a human donor with narcolepsy. This chain joins TRBV18 to TRBJ1-1; perhaps TRBD1 is the D gene, with 6 bases matching. The sequencing input was CD45RA- memory CD4+ T cells from PBMCs. The sample's cell subset or site label, decoded: memory T cells sorted ex vivo from peripheral blood. The nucleotides are TGTGCCAGCTCACGGGGTATATCGGAGGAGTGGGGGCCCTTAACGAGGACTGAAGCTTTCTTT. The translation is CASSRGISEEWGPLTRTEAFF.